These T cell receptor beta chains were read from a single sample in a study of T cells in Graves' hyperthyroidism and ophthalmopathy. TCRdb ran MiXCR on the multiplex PCR reads and lists one entry per CDR3 protein. The sample includes about 590,000 distinct CDR3 sequences, 15% to 18% of them seen just once. Sequenced sample: blood. These receptors were taken from a woman aged 30 to 39 with Graves' hyperthyroidism. CDR3s include the opening cysteine and the closing phenylalanine or tryptophan. A D gene is named only where the DNA matches it firmly. The size of a clone is reported for some rows only, either as once, few or many, or as a class for expanded clones.

j_call v_call clone_size d_call cdr3_aa cdr3_nt
TRBJ2-1 TRBV12-3/TRBV12-4 many TRBD2 CASSALWTSSYNEQFF TGTGCCAGCAGTGCGCTATGGACTAGTTCCTACAATGAGCAGTTCTTC
TRBJ2-5 TRBV20-1 many - CSAYLAQETQYF TGCAGTGCTTACTTGGCCCAAGAGACCCAGTACTTC
TRBJ2-7 TRBV6-2/TRBV6-3 many - CASTYLPGQGTSGNSYEQYF TGTGCCAGCACTTACCTCCCGGGACAGGGGACTAGCGGAAACTCCTACGAGCAGTACTTC
TRBJ2-7 TRBV12-3/TRBV12-4 many TRBD2 CASSQTSGRFRQHF TGTGCCAGCAGCCAAACTAGCGGGAGGTTCCGCCAACACTTC
TRBJ2-1 TRBV20-1 many TRBD2 CSASTSGRYNEQFF TGCAGTGCTTCGACTAGCGGGAGATACAATGAGCAGTTCTTC
TRBJ2-7 TRBV27 many TRBD2 CASSFGSSGKYEQYF TGTGCCAGCAGTTTCGGCTCTAGCGGGAAGTACGAGCAGTACTTC
TRBJ2-2 TRBV6-2/TRBV6-3 - TRBD2 CASSYPQEGAGAPGELFF TGTGCCAGCAGTTACCCCCAAGAAGGAGCGGGAGCCCCCGGGGAGCTGTTTTTT
TRBJ2-5 TRBV7-9 once - CASSSNSGGETQYF TGTGCCAGCAGCTCAAATAGCGGAGGGGAGACCCAGTACTTC
TRBJ1-2 TRBV24-1 - - CATSDFLRNYGYTF TGTGCCACCAGTGATTTTCTACGCAACTATGGCTACACCTTC
TRBJ2-7 TRBV20-1 - TRBD2 CSAQGAGGHEQYF TGCAGTGCCCAGGGAGCGGGAGGGCATGAGCAGTACTTC
TRBJ2-7 TRBV28 many - CASSLGGSEQYF TGTGCCAGCAGTTTAGGTGGGTCCGAGCAGTACTTC
TRBJ1-5 TRBV5-1 many - CASRAGNNQPQHF TGCGCCAGCAGGGCGGGTAACAATCAGCCCCAGCATTTT
TRBJ1-4 TRBV5-1 - - CASSLGADNEKLFF TGCGCCAGCAGCCTTGGGGCAGATAATGAAAAACTGTTTTTT
TRBJ2-7 TRBV12-3/TRBV12-4 many TRBD1 CASSSGTDSSYEQYF TGTGCCAGCAGCTCCGGGACAGATAGCTCCTACGAGCAGTACTTC
TRBJ2-4 TRBV7-9 many TRBD2 CASSFGGAREKLGTSEGNIQYF TGTGCCAGCAGCTTCGGAGGGGCCAGGGAGAAATTGGGGACTAGCGAGGGCAACATTCAGTACTTC
TRBJ1-6 TRBV7-8 few - CASSLVAQGSSPLHF TGTGCCAGCAGCTTAGTAGCGCAGGGGAGCTCACCCCTCCACTTT
TRBJ2-7 TRBV28 many - CASRTWSYEQYF TGTGCCAGCAGGACTTGGAGCTACGAGCAGTACTTC
TRBJ2-3 TRBV10-3 many TRBD1 CAISGSAGGITDTQYF TGTGCCATCAGCGGATCTGCAGGGGGCATTACAGATACGCAGTATTTT
TRBJ1-5 TRBV5-1 many - CASSSSPTQPQHF TGCGCCAGCAGCTCCAGTCCCACTCAGCCCCAGCATTTT
TRBJ2-4 TRBV2 many - CASKIETDENIQYF TGTGCCAGCAAAATCGAGACAGATGAAAACATTCAGTACTTC
TRBJ1-1 TRBV7-9 many TRBD1 CASRGGQGLNTEAFF TGTGCCAGCAGGGGGGGACAGGGACTGAACACTGAAGCTTTCTTT
TRBJ1-1 TRBV24-1 few TRBD1 CATSDWGQGETEAFF TGTGCCACCAGTGATTGGGGACAGGGTGAAACTGAAGCTTTCTTT
TRBJ1-6 TRBV6-1 many - CASSWGIGVHSPLHF TGTGCCAGCAGTTGGGGAATAGGGGTCCATTCACCCCTCCACTTT
TRBJ2-7 TRBV11-1 many - CASSVRPATYEQYF TGTGCCAGCAGCGTCCGGCCGGCGACCTACGAGCAGTACTTC
TRBJ1-1 TRBV5-1 many TRBD1 CASSRDSSRGTEAFF TGCGCCAGCAGCAGGGACAGCTCCAGGGGAACTGAAGCTTTCTTT
TRBJ2-5 TRBV6-1 many - CASTPSRVQGETQYF TGTGCCAGCACCCCGTCGCGCGTACAGGGAGAGACCCAGTACTTC
TRBJ1-1 TRBV30 - - CAWSLGGSGTEAFF TGTGCCTGGAGTTTGGGGGGGTCCGGCACTGAAGCTTTCTTT
TRBJ2-7 TRBV20-1 many TRBD2 CSARGLAGFYEQYF TGCAGTGCGAGAGGACTAGCGGGATTCTACGAGCAGTACTTC
TRBJ2-3 TRBV5-4 - - CASSLDSGFTDTQYF TGTGCCAGCAGCTTGGACTCTGGGTTCACAGATACGCAGTATTTT
TRBJ1-4 TRBV7-3 - - CASSLSPNEKLFF TGTGCCAGCAGCTTATCTCCGAATGAAAAACTGTTTTTT
TRBJ2-5 TRBV7-3 - TRBD2 CASSPGTSGSLGQETQYF TGTGCCAGCAGCCCCGGGACTAGCGGGAGTCTTGGGCAAGAGACCCAGTACTTC
TRBJ2-3 TRBV28 few TRBD2 CASSGYRDYTDTQYF TGTGCCAGCAGTGGCTACCGGGACTACACAGATACGCAGTATTTT
TRBJ2-3 TRBV2 many TRBD2 CATRLAGGSADTQYF TGTGCCACCAGACTAGCGGGAGGTTCGGCAGATACGCAGTATTTT
TRBJ1-3 TRBV27 - - CASSRGGSSGNTIYF TGTGCCAGCAGTCGGGGGGGGAGCTCTGGAAACACCATATATTTT
TRBJ2-7 TRBV10-2 many TRBD2 CASSERGGRAGEQYF TGCGCCAGCAGTGAGCGGGGCGGGAGGGCCGGTGAGCAGTACTTC
TRBJ1-1 TRBV28 few - CASFRSTGVMNTGAFF TGTGCCAGTTTCAGAAGCACAGGAGTCATGAACACTGGAGCTTTCTTT
TRBJ2-1 TRBV12-3/TRBV12-4 many TRBD2 CASRETSGFNNEQFF TGTGCCAGCAGGGAAACTAGCGGGTTCAACAATGAGCAGTTCTTC
TRBJ2-7 TRBV20-1 few TRBD2 CSARLAGGGDEQYF TGCAGTGCTAGACTAGCGGGAGGTGGGGACGAGCAGTACTTC
TRBJ1-1 TRBV7-2 many - CASRDTGQLEAFF TGTGCCAGCAGGGACACAGGGCAACTTGAAGCTTTCTTT
TRBJ2-3 TRBV7-2 - - CASSFSGNTQYF TGTGCCAGCAGCTTTAGCGGAAATACGCAGTATTTT
TRBJ2-1 TRBV12-3/TRBV12-4 many TRBD1 CASSFKAGGGLVITGEQFF TGTGCCAGCAGTTTTAAGGCAGGGGGCGGTCTTGTCATCACTGGTGAGCAGTTCTTC
TRBJ1-6 TRBV7-9 few TRBD1 CASTTGTANSPLHF TGTGCCAGCACCACCGGGACAGCTAATTCACCCCTCCACTTT
TRBJ2-6 TRBV3-1 many TRBD1 CASSQGTGGDSGANVLTF TGTGCCAGCAGCCAAGGGACAGGGGGTGACTCTGGGGCCAACGTCCTGACTTTC
TRBJ2-7 TRBV7-2 - TRBD2 CASSIGLADSYEQYF TGTGCCAGCAGCATCGGACTAGCGGACTCCTACGAGCAGTACTTC
TRBJ2-7 TRBV10-3 - - CAISQLPGSYEQYF TGTGCCATCAGTCAATTACCGGGGAGCTACGAGCAGTACTTC
TRBJ2-5 TRBV4-1 few - CASSQEVLGETQYF TGCGCCAGCAGCCAAGAGGTCTTGGGGGAGACCCAGTACTTC